The 32 T cell receptor beta chains below were found in one sample sequenced in a study of shared clonotypes between healthy human individuals. Clones were read by immunoSEQ multiplex PCR, and TCRdb kept only the in-frame ones, dropping some. The sample carries under 1,100,000 clones, more than 75% recorded once. The sequencing input was memory CD4+ T cells from PBMCs. Subset of the sample: CD45RA-negative fraction. These TCRs come from a young man in good health. Some clones in this sample may be carry-over from other donors' samples.

The table lists this clone with a count of one. This CDR3 reads CASTSRTATNEKLFF. CDR3 bases: TGTGCCAGCACCTCCCGGACGGCAACTAATGAAAAACTGTTTTTT. This sequence joins TRBV27 and TRBJ1-4; D call uncertain. In germline, CDR1 is MNHEY, CDR2 SMNVEV (reference sequence). Trimming removed 7 bases at V and 0 bases at J, with 12 bases between. The CDR3 has 15 amino acids.

The CDR3 here is CSPSGQGEETQYF. The DNA of the CDR3 is TGCAGCCCGAGCGGACAGGGCGAGGAGACCCAGTACTTC. The rearrangement links TRBV29-1 to TRBJ2-5; 8 bases agree with TRBD1. This CDR3 is 13 amino acids long. V lost 8 bases to trimming and J lost 5 bases; unmatched junction nucleotides: 10. Germline lookup yields CDR1 SQVTM and CDR2 ANQGSEA.

This clone came up many times. V gene TRBV25-1 combines with J gene TRBJ1-2; the D is unclear. The V gene lost 3 bases and the J gene lost 4 bases, with 6 bases spanning the gap. Germline assignment: CDR1 MGHDK and CDR2 SYGVNS. This CDR3 is built from 12 residues. The CDR3 nucleotides read TGTGCCAGCAGTGACGGCTTCTATGGCTACACCTTC. Translated: CASSDGFYGYTF.

The genes are TRBV7-8 and TRBJ2-1; 14 bases align to TRBD2. The V and J ends lost 5 bases and 4 bases, in that order; junction bases with no gene match: 4. Germline V CDR1 and CDR2: SGHVS, FQNEAQ. CDR3 length: 16 residues. The CDR3 sequence: CASSPRTSGRYNEQFF. In nucleotides, the CDR3 is TGTGCCAGCAGCCCGCGGACTAGCGGGAGGTACAATGAGCAGTTCTTC.

The V call is TRBV6-6, the J call TRBJ1-1, with a tentative D call TRBD1 (5 bases). The V end was cut by 5 bases, the J end by 1 base, with 11 bases between. The length of the CDR3 is 14 residues. Germline V gene sequence: CDR1 MNHNY, CDR2 SVGAGI (reference sequence). The CDR3 sequence: CASSRPGGNTEAFF. The CDR3, as DNA: TGTGCCAGCAGTCGGCCCGGGGGGAACACTGAAGCTTTCTTT.

The chain joins TRBV18 to TRBJ2-5; 8 positions agree with TRBD2. Germline V gives CDR1 KGHSH, CDR2 LQKENI. J lost 1 base, V lost 1 base, and 2 bases had no gene match. The CDR3 runs to 15 residues. The CDR3 protein is CASSPRGGLQETQYF. The CDR3 DNA reads as TGTGCCAGCTCACCACGCGGGGGGCTCCAAGAGACCCAGTACTTC.

The chain combines TRBV14 with TRBJ2-5; D is perhaps TRBD2 (6 bases). There are 12 residues in the CDR3. Per the germline V gene, CDR1 is SGHDN and CDR2 is FVKESK. V was trimmed by 3 bases and J by 10 bases, leaving 12 bases between them. The CDR3 DNA follows: TGTGCCAGCAGCCATAGTAAGGGAGGCCAGTACTTC. It is translated as CASSHSKGGQYF.

This chain joins TRBV5-1 and TRBJ2-3; no clear D gene. The CDR3 has 14 residues. Germline V lookup: CDR1 SGHRS, CDR2 YFSETQ. Trimming took 0 bases from V and 5 from J, leaving 10 bases between them. This CDR3 reads CASSLELPKDTQYF. CDR3 DNA: TGCGCCAGCAGCTTGGAACTCCCCAAAGATACGCAGTATTTT.

J is TRBJ2-5 and V is TRBV7-9, with unresolved D. The germline V and J ends were trimmed by 5 bases and 1 base, with 8 bases remaining between them. This CDR3 region has 13 residues. Germline V gene lookup returns CDR1 SEHNR and CDR2 FQNEAQ (reference sequence). The chain's CDR3 is CASSPVPQETQYF. In nucleotides, the CDR3 is TGTGCCAGCAGCCCGGTACCCCAAGAGACCCAGTACTTC.

This clone has only one observation. The V gene is TRBV9, the J gene TRBJ2-2; TRBD2 aligns across 7 bases. The germline gives CDR1 SGDLS, CDR2 YYNGEE. CDR3 length: 15 amino acids. The V gene end was trimmed by 2 bases and the J gene end by 2 bases; junction bases not matched to a gene: 3. CDR3 residues: CASSVSGINTGELFF. The CDR3 nucleotides are TGTGCCAGCAGCGTCAGCGGGATAAACACCGGGGAGCTGTTTTTT.

The CDR3 loop reads CASSLQDRGGQETQYF. The DNA of the CDR3 is TGTGCCAGCAGCTTGCAGGACCGGGGGGGTCAAGAGACCCAGTACTTC. The V and J genes are TRBV11-1 and TRBJ2-5, with 8 bases matching TRBD2. CDR1 is SGHAT and CDR2 is FQDESV in the germline V gene (reference sequence). The CDR3 consists of 16 residues. Germline trimming cut 3 bases from V and 2 bases from J; bases unmatched to any gene: 8.

The chain links TRBV5-4 to TRBJ2-7; TRBD2 aligns across 12 bases. The ends lost 4 bases at V and 1 base at J; junction bases unmatched: 3. The germline gives CDR1 SGHNT, CDR2 YYREEE (reference sequence). The length of the CDR3 is 15 residues. In DNA form, the CDR3 reads TGTGCCAGCAGCATCGGGACTAGCGGGTCCTACGAGCAGTACTTC. Protein: CASSIGTSGSYEQYF. Based on the CDR3 plus reference TRBV5-4 and TRBJ2-7, the full variable domain is ETGVTQSPTHLIKTRGQQVTLRCSSQSGHNTVSWYQQALGQGPQFIFQYYREEENGRGNFPPRFSGLQFPNYSSELNVNALELDDSALYLCASSIGTSGSYEQYFGPGTRLTVT.

The J gene is TRBJ2-7, the V gene TRBV18, with D perhaps matching TRBD1 (5 bases). This CDR3 contains 14 residues. V was pared by 6 bases and J by 5 bases, with 17 bases between. Germline assignment: CDR1 KGHSH and CDR2 LQKENI. The CDR3 spells CASSPQGFQDEQYF. CDR3 bases: TGTGCCAGCTCGCCTCAGGGTTTCCAGGACGAGCAGTACTTC. Full variable domain (missing parts from reference TRBV18 and TRBJ2-7): NAGVMQNPRHLVRRRGQEARLRCSPMKGHSHVYWYRQLPEEGLKFMVYLQKENIIDESGMPKERFSAEFPKEGPSILRIQQVVRGDSAAYFCASSPQGFQDEQYFGPGTRLTVT.

This chain connects TRBV7-3 to TRBJ1-2; 8 nucleotides line up with TRBD1. V trimming: 5 bases; J trimming: 6 bases; junction bases outside the gene matches: 8. This CDR3 is 14 amino acids long. The germline V gene has CDR1 SGHTA and CDR2 FQGTGA. CDR3 nucleotide sequence: TGTGCCAGCAGCGCGACAGGGGTCGGGGATGGCTACACCTTC. It translates to CASSATGVGDGYTF.

The genes are TRBV5-4 and TRBJ2-6; D is perhaps TRBD1 or TRBD2 (5 bases each). The CDR3 is 16 residues long. Germline V gene sequence: CDR1 SGHNT, CDR2 YYREEE (reference sequence). Trimming stripped 9 bases from V and 3 bases from J, with 19 bases between. CDR3 DNA sequence: TGTGCCACCCTCCCCAGGGAGAAGGGTGGGGCCAACGTCCTGACTTTC. This codes for CATLPREKGGANVLTF.

The gene calls are TRBV28 and TRBJ2-4, with TRBD1 as a possible D gene (5 bases). The CDR3 has 16 amino acids. Trimming left V 5 bases short and J 0 bases short, with 14 bases between. CDR1 is MDHEN and CDR2 is SYDVKM in the germline V gene. CDR3 sequence reads: CASSPPLRVAKNIQYF. The CDR3 DNA reads as TGTGCCAGCAGTCCCCCACTCAGGGTAGCCAAAAACATTCAGTACTTC. Complete variable domain (other parts from reference TRBV28 and TRBJ2-4): DVKVTQSSRYLVKRTGEKVFLECVQDMDHENMFWYRQDPGLGLRLIYFSYDVKMKEKGDIPEGYSVSREKKERFSLILESASTNQTSMYLCASSPPLRVAKNIQYFGAGTRLSVL.

There are many counts of this clone. The chain carries TRBV28 and TRBJ1-5; D is possibly TRBD1 (6 bases). CDR1 and CDR2 (germline): MDHEN, SYDVKM. The CDR3 loop spans 16 amino acids. The V and J ends lost 1 base and 4 bases respectively, with 14 bases between them. The CDR3 spells CASSLYLGTLNQPQHF. The CDR3 DNA reads as TGTGCCAGCAGTTTATACCTGGGGACACTTAATCAGCCCCAGCATTTT.

This chain joins TRBV4-1 and TRBJ2-2, with TRBD1 as a possible D gene (6 bases). V lost 3 bases, J lost 2 bases, and 16 bases lay in between. Germline loops: CDR1 MGHRA, CDR2 YSYEKL. The CDR3 has 17 amino acids. For the CDR3, the DNA is TGCGCCAGCAGCCAGTGGCCCAGGGGCCCAAACACCGGGGAGCTGTTTTTT. This gives the protein CASSQWPRGPNTGELFF.

About this clone itself: With only one base between it and a far larger clone, this is likely a read error. This chain connects TRBV5-4 to TRBJ2-3; D is uncertain. This CDR3 comprises 14 residues. Per the germline V gene, CDR1 is SGHNT and CDR2 is YYREEE (reference sequence). Trimming cost V 5 bases and J 4 bases, with 14 bases left between them. The CDR3 protein is CASRKAWGSDTQYF. For the CDR3, the DNA is TGTGCCAGCAGGAAGGCTTGGGGATCAGATACGCAGTATTTT.

The chain is built from TRBV9 and TRBJ2-3; the D is unclear. The CDR3 has 12 amino acids. Trimming pared 4 bases from V and 6 bases from J, leaving 9 bases between. Germline CDR1 is SGDLS and CDR2 is YYNGEE. DNA for the CDR3: TGTGCCAGCAGCCCCGTTTCTGATACGCAGTATTTT. This translates into CASSPVSDTQYF.

This rearrangement joins TRBV28 to TRBJ2-1; 12 bases fit TRBD2. CDR1 is MDHEN and CDR2 is SYDVKM in the germline V gene. Unmatched junction bases numbered 3, after V lost 5 bases and J lost 13 bases. This CDR3 is built from 12 residues. CDR3 sequence (DNA): TGTGCCAGCAGTCTGACTAGCGGGAGACAGTTCTTC. Translated: CASSLTSGRQFF. Complete variable domain (other parts from reference TRBV28 and TRBJ2-1): DVKVTQSSRYLVKRTGEKVFLECVQDMDHENMFWYRQDPGLGLRLIYFSYDVKMKEKGDIPEGYSVSREKKERFSLILESASTNQTSMYLCASSLTSGRQFFGPGTRLTVL.

The chain recombines TRBV7-2 with TRBJ2-1, with TRBD2 as a possible D gene (5 bases). V lost 5 bases and J lost 1, with 9 bases in between. Germline lookup yields CDR1 SGHTA and CDR2 FQGNSA. This CDR3 comprises 14 residues. CDR3: CASSPRASYNEQFF. As DNA, the CDR3 is TGTGCCAGCAGCCCGAGGGCGTCCTACAATGAGCAGTTCTTC.

This clone has a handful of counts. A far bigger clonotype differs at one base, so this is likely a read error. V usage is TRBV14 and J usage is TRBJ2-4; D assignment may be TRBD1 or TRBD2 (5 bases each). Germline V gene data show CDR1 as SGHDN and CDR2 as FVKESK. This CDR3 contains 15 residues. With 5 bases removed from V and 5 bases from J, the gap between germline ends came to 16 bases. The CDR3 region is CASSFTGAGQNIQYF. The CDR3 bases are TGTGCCAGCAGCTTTACCGGGGCAGGGCAAAACATTCAGTACTTC.

CDR3 residues: CASSLSGQGFEYEQYF. DNA of the CDR3: TGTGCCAGCAGCTTGTCCGGACAGGGGTTCGAGTACGAGCAGTACTTC. The rearrangement uses TRBV7-6 and TRBJ2-7; the match to TRBD1 covers 9 bases. Trimming at V came to 3 bases and at J to 4 bases, leaving 10 bases not matched to a gene. Per germline, CDR1 SGHVS and CDR2 FNYEAQ. The CDR3 has 16 amino acids.

About this clone itself: Compared with germline, one end of the junction differs, possibly owing to a read error. V and J are TRBV20-1 and TRBJ2-1; TRBD1 agrees at 9 bases. This CDR3 has 11 residues. Per germline, CDR1 DFQATT and CDR2 SNEGSKA (reference sequence). The CDR3 nucleotides are TGCAGTGCTAGTCCGGGACAGGGTCCGGTCTTC. Residues: CSASPGQGPVF.

The rearrangement links TRBV6-1 to TRBJ2-1, with TRBD2 matching over 7 bases. The CDR3 loop spans 14 amino acids. Germline-derived CDR1 and CDR2 are MNHNS and SASEGT. After removal of 8 bases from V and 4 bases from J, the junction contained 8 bases not matched to a gene. CDR3 region: CASRLIAGYNEQFF. CDR3 sequence (DNA): TGTGCCAGCCGATTAATAGCGGGTTACAATGAGCAGTTCTTC.

This chain joins TRBV25-1 and TRBJ2-7; the D gene is possibly TRBD1 (6 bases). CDR1 is MGHDK, CDR2 SYGVNS, per germline. The CDR3 spans 15 residues. V was pared by 5 bases and J by 1 base, with 15 bases between. The CDR3 sequence is CASSKGQILSYEQYF. CDR3 DNA sequence: TGTGCCAGCAGTAAAGGACAGATTCTGTCCTACGAGCAGTACTTC.

The rearrangement uses TRBV18 and TRBJ1-5; 10 nucleotides match TRBD1. The J segment lost 5 bases and the V segment lost 1 base, leaving 2 bases of the junction unmatched. The CDR3 extends over 15 amino acids. Germline values: CDR1 KGHSH, CDR2 LQKENI. CDR3 in DNA: TGTGCCAGCTCACCACGGGGACAGGGGCATCAGCCCCAGCATTTT. Translating it yields CASSPRGQGHQPQHF.

J is TRBJ2-7 and V is TRBV19, with D tentatively TRBD1 or TRBD2 (5 bases each). CDR3 length equals 14 residues. V dropped 5 bases and J dropped 4 bases, with 15 bases sitting between them. Germline-derived CDR1 and CDR2 are LNHDA and SQIVND (reference sequence). For the CDR3, the DNA is TGTGCCAGTAGTCGACGGGGCATGGGGTACGAGCAGTACTTC. It encodes CASSRRGMGYEQYF.

This clone has a single count. The CDR3 DNA reads as TGTGCCAGTAGTATGGGGGGAAGGATAGAGCAGTTCTTC. This gives the protein CASSMGGRIEQFF. This chain uses TRBV19 with TRBJ2-1, with a possible D match to TRBD2 (6 bases). This CDR3 has 13 residues. CDR1 and CDR2 from the germline V gene are LNHDA and SQIVND (reference sequence). The ends were cut back, 3 bases at V and 10 bases at J, with 13 bases in the middle. The whole variable domain, filled in from reference TRBV19 and TRBJ2-1, reads DGGITQSPKYLFRKEGQNVTLSCEQNLNHDAMYWYRQDPGQGLRLIYYSQIVNDFQKGDIAEGYSVSREKKESFPLTVTSAQKNPTAFYLCASSMGGRIEQFFGPGTRLTVL.

The genes are TRBV15 and TRBJ2-3; D remains ambiguous. The ends were cut back, 1 base at V and 8 bases at J, with 10 bases in the middle. Germline CDR1 and CDR2: LNHNV and YYDKDF (reference sequence). The CDR3 length is 13 residues. The CDR3 DNA is TGTGCCACCAGCAGAGTCGCCCCAGGTACGCAGTATTTT. It encodes CATSRVAPGTQYF.

The chain recombines TRBV5-1 with TRBJ1-1; weak D call: TRBD1 (5 bases). The V end was cut by 0 bases, the J end by 0 bases, with 9 bases between. CDR3 length equals 15 residues. CDR1 is SGHRS and CDR2 is YFSETQ in the germline V gene. This CDR3 is CASSLGRQMNTEAFF. The CDR3, as DNA: TGCGCCAGCAGCTTGGGCCGACAGATGAACACTGAAGCTTTCTTT. Supplemented by reference TRBV5-1 and TRBJ1-1, the full variable domain reads KAGVTQTPRYLIKTRGQQVTLSCSPISGHRSVSWYQQTPGQGLQFLFEYFSETQRNKGNFPGRFSGRQFSNSRSEMNVSTLELGDSALYLCASSLGRQMNTEAFFGQGTRLTVV.